This TCR beta chain emerged from a study of T cells in Graves' hyperthyroidism and ophthalmopathy. In the study overall: Peripheral blood was secured at the point of initial diagnosis, before any treatment.

Researchers amplified the TCR beta CDR3 regions from RNA transcripts. The TCR CDR3 was amplified in a first-round RT-PCR using the HTBI primer set. A single record per CDR3 protein comes from TCRdb applying MiXCR to the multiplex PCR reads. The data hold 200,000 to 250,000 distinct CDR3 sequences, with approximately 16% observed a single time. Germline lookup yields CDR1 SEHNR and CDR2 FQNEAQ (reference sequence). The CDR3 has 11 residues. This clonotype was observed many times. Its antigen is currently unknown. At one of its ends the junction is not consistent with the germline gene, which may arise from a read error. Overall study results and limits: The majority of expanded thyroid clonotypes above 0.001 also appeared in blood.

Stability of Graves' hyperthyroidism was defined as absent ophthalmopathy progression within 18 months. These patients, aged 18 to 65, had recently diagnosed hyperthyroidism lasting under 2 months. The sequenced sample was blood. This clonotype originated in a man aged 35 to 55 with Graves' hyperthyroidism. This rearrangement joins TRBV7-9 to TRBJ2-7; 7 bases match TRBD2. As DNA, the CDR3 is TGTGTCAGCCGGGGGGCCTACGAGCAGTACTTC. Protein product: CVSRGAYEQYF.